Shown below are 4 T cell receptor beta chains from a single sample sequenced in a study of post-analysis software for immune sequencing data. Findings of the study overall: Elevated frequency relative to controls characterized a handful of TRBV segments in patients, TRBV5-6, TRBV5-1 and TRBV20-1 among them.

The antigens of these receptors remain unknown. Libraries were made from TCR beta cDNA, and they carried unique molecular identifiers. TCRdb redid the calling of the PCR reads with MiXCR, one entry per CDR3 protein. This sample carries 600,000 to 750,000 distinct CDR3 sequences, roughly three fifths of them seen once, and the ten largest clones take around 11%. Sequencing input: blood. Receptors were obtained from a girl aged 2 to 9 with multiple sclerosis.

The V call is TRBV7-9, the J call TRBJ1-4; D not resolved. Trimming stripped 5 bases from V and 4 bases from J, with 8 bases between. The germline V gene has CDR1 SEHNR and CDR2 FQNEAQ (reference sequence). The CDR3 has 13 residues. This CDR3 is CASSVRLNEKLFF. In DNA, the CDR3 is TGTGCCAGCAGCGTACGGCTTAATGAAAAACTGTTTTTT.

This clonotype appeared a few times. CDR3 residues: CASSLDGRGGYTF. CDR3 bases: TGTGCCAGCAGCTTGGACGGGCGGGGTGGCTACACCTTC. This chain uses TRBV7-2 with TRBJ1-2; no definite D call. The germline gives CDR1 SGHTA, CDR2 FQGNSA. The CDR3 runs to 13 residues. V lost 3 bases to trimming and J lost 7 bases, with 12 bases between them.

This clonotype was seen only a few times. V usage is TRBV15 and J usage is TRBJ2-3, with D perhaps matching TRBD2 (6 bases). CDR3 size: 15 residues. The V gene's germline CDR1 is LNHNV and CDR2 YYDKDF (reference sequence). V was pared by 1 base and J by 6 bases, with 14 bases between. CDR3 in amino acids: CATSRVVEGKDTQYF. CDR3 in DNA: TGTGCCACCAGCAGAGTGGTGGAGGGTAAGGATACGCAGTATTTT.

CDR3 coding DNA: TGTGCCAGCAGGCCAACAGGGGTTGTGACAGATACGCAGTATTTT. Its translation is CASRPTGVVTDTQYF. J is TRBJ2-3 and V is TRBV12-3 or TRBV12-4; 7 nucleotides align to TRBD1. V was clipped by 6 bases and J by 3 bases; unmatched bases: 9. This CDR3 contains 15 residues.